The T cell receptor (beta chain) under discussion was sequenced for a study of CD8 T cells in ankylosing spondylitis. Study-wide findings and caveats: Disease-associated clones were reportedly significantly overrepresented in matched ankylosing spondylitis synovial fluid. Reactive arthritis synovial fluid and blood previously showed some of these motif variants. Within peripheral blood, clones linked to disease were CD8+ and relatively rare.

TCRdb re-called the 5' RACE reads through MiXCR, storing one row per CDR3 protein. The table has about 250,000 distinct CDR3 sequences, 32% seen once; the top ten hold about 4.2%. This clonotype was picked up a small number of times. Its antigen is still unknown. This CDR3 spans 14 amino acids. Trimming left V 2 bases short and J 4 bases short, with 10 bases between. Per germline, CDR1 MRHNA and CDR2 SNTAGT. The source material was blood, either unsorted or a sorted T cell fraction (not recorded which). The chain recombines TRBV6-4 with TRBJ2-3, with TRBD2 as a possible D gene (7 bases). The clonotype originates from a male donor with ankylosing spondylitis or in good health (not recorded which). CDR3 residues: CASSDAGAPDTQYF. The CDR3 DNA reads TGTGCCAGCAGTGACGCGGGGGCCCCAGATACGCAGTATTTT.